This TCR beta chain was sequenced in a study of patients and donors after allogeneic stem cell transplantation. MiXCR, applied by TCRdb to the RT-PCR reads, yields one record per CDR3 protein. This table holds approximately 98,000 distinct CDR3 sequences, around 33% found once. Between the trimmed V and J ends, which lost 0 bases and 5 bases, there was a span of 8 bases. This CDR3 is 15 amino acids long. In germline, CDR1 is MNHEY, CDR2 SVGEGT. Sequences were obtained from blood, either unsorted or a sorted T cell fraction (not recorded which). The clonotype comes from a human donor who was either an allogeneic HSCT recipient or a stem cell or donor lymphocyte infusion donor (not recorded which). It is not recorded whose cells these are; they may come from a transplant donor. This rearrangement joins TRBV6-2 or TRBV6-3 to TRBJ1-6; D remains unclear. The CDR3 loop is CASSYSGGNNSPLHF. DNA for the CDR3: TGTGCCAGCAGTTACTCCGGCGGAAATAATTCACCCCTCCACTTT.